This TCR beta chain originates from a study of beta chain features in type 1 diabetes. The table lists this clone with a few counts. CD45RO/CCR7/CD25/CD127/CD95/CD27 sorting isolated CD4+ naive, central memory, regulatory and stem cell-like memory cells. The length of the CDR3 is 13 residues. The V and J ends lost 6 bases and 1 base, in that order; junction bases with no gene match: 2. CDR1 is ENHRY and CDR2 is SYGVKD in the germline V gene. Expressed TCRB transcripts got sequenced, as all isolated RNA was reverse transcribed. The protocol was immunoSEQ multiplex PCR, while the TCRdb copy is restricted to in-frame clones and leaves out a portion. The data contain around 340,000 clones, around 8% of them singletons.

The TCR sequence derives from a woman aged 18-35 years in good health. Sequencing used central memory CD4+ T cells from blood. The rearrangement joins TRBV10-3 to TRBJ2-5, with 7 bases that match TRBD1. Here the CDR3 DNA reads TGTGCCATCAGCCGGGACAGCCAAGAGACCCAGTACTTC. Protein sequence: CAISRDSQETQYF.